This TCR beta chain originates from a study of metastatic and nonmetastatic thyroid tumors. Not a single patient had been given any form of treatment at any point before undergoing thyroid surgery. V was clipped by 3 bases and J by 4 bases, with 21 bases between them. CDR1 SGHVS and CDR2 FQNEAQ come from the germline V gene. This CDR3 has 17 residues. TCRdb reanalyzed the PCR reads with MiXCR. The sample lists around 40,000 clones, about 18% seen once, with roughly 6.2% in the top ten. This clone has ten or more counts. This receptor was identified in a male donor with papillary thyroid cancer or a benign thyroid nodule (not recorded which). Some clones in this sample may be carry-over from other donors' samples. The material sequenced was blood. The V and J genes are TRBV7-8 and TRBJ2-5; maybe TRBD1 (5 bases). The CDR3 nucleotides are TGTGCCAGCAGCTTTTCGCGACAGAGGCCCGGTGGAGAGACCCAGTACTTC. This gives the protein CASSFSRQRPGGETQYF.